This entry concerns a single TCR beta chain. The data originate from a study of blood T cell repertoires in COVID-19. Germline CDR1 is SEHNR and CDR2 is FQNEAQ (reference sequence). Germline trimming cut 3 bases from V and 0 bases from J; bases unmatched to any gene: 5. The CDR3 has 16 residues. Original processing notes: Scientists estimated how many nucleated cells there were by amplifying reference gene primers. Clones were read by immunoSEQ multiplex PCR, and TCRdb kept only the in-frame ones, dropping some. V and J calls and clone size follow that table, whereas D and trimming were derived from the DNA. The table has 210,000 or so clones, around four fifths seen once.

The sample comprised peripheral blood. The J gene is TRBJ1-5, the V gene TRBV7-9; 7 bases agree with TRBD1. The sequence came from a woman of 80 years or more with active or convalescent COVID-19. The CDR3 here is CASSLGDSYSNQPQHF. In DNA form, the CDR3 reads TGTGCCAGCAGCTTGGGGGACAGTTATAGCAATCAGCCCCAGCATTTT.